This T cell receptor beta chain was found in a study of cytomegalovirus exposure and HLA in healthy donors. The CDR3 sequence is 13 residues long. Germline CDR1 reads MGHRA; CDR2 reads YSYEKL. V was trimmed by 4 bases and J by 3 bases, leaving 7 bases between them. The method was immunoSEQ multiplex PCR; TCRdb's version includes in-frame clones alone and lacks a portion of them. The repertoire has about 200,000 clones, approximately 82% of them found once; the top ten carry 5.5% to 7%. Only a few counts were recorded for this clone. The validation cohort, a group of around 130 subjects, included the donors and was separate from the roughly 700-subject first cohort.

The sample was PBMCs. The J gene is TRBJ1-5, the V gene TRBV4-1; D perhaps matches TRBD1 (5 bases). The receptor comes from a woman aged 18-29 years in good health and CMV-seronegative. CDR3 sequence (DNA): TGCGCCAGCAGCCGGGGCCTCAATCAGCCCCAGCATTTT. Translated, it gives CASSRGLNQPQHF.